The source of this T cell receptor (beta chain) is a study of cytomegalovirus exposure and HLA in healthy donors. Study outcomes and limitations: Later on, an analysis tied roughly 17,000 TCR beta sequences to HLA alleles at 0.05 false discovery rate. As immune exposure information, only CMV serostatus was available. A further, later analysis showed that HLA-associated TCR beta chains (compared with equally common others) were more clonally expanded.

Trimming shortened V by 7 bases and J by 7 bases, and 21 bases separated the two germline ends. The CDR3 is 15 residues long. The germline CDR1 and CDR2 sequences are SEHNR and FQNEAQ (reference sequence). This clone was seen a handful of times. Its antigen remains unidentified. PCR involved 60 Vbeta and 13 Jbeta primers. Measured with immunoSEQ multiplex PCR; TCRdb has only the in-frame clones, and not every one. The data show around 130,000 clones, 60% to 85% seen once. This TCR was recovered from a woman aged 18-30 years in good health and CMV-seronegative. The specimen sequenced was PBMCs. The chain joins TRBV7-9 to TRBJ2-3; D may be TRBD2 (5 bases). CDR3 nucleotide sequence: TGTGCCAGCACCCCCCGGGGAGAGGTGGTGAATACGCAGTATTTT. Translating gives CASTPRGEVVNTQYF.